The clone carrying this T cell receptor beta chain was seen a handful of times. The antigen remains unidentified. Trimming stripped 0 bases from V and 0 bases from J, with 9 bases between. The germline V gene encodes CDR1 LGHNA and CDR2 YSLEER. This CDR3 spans 17 amino acids. As TCR cDNA was made by 5'RACE template switching, a universal primer site and UMIs were added. TCRdb re-called the 5' RACE reads through MiXCR, storing one row per CDR3 protein. The data hold about 360,000 distinct CDR3 sequences, with approximately 5.7% observed a single time. The record originates from a study of T cells after yellow fever vaccination. Points from the study as a whole: Weaker, the secondary response peaked sooner, at day 5 versus 15. Post-booster reappearance was seen for most primary-vaccination clones (96% CD4, around 88% CD8). There was a small share of clonotypes that showed up in both the CD4 and CD8 compartments.

The receptor comes from a man younger than 45 who received the YFV17D yellow fever vaccine. The sample consisted of PBMCs, taken 5 days after the yellow fever booster vaccination. The chain couples TRBV4-3 to TRBJ2-6; the D is unclear. Here the CDR3 reads CASSQDVFYSGANVLTF. The CDR3 region has the DNA TGCGCCAGCAGCCAAGATGTGTTTTACTCTGGGGCCAACGTCCTGACTTTC.